Shown below are 2 T cell receptor beta chains from a single sample sequenced in a study of blood T cell repertoires in COVID-19. Sequencing used immunoSEQ multiplex PCR; TCRdb keeps in-frame clones, though not all of them. The table shows roughly 260,000 clones, with 86% occurring only once. Sequencing was performed on peripheral blood. Receptors originate from a man aged 35 to 55 who had recovered from COVID-19.

This clone was counted at least ten times. The gene calls are TRBV10-3 and TRBJ2-3, with 8 bases fitting TRBD1. V lost 6 bases and J lost 3; bases outside the gene matches: 2. The CDR3 totals 13 residues. From germline, CDR1 is ENHRY and CDR2 SYGVKD. CDR3 DNA sequence: TGTGCCATCAGACAGGGGGTAACAGATACGCAGTATTTT. It specifies CAIRQGVTDTQYF.

The J gene is TRBJ2-5, the V gene TRBV20-1; D ambiguous. V was clipped by 4 bases and J by 5 bases, with 5 bases between them. Germline CDR1 is DFQATT and CDR2 is SNEGSKA (reference sequence). This CDR3 has 10 amino acids. Here the CDR3 reads CSATRETQYF. Here the CDR3 DNA reads TGCAGTGCTACCCGGGAGACCCAGTACTTC.